This T cell receptor (beta chain) was sequenced during a study of cytomegalovirus exposure and HLA in healthy donors. PCR amplification relied on 60 Vbeta primers (plus 13 Jbeta primers). This table comes from immunoSEQ multiplex PCR, and its TCRdb copy is limited to in-frame clones, with some not included. The sample lists 150,000 to 200,000 clones, 80% occurring once. Germline V gene lookup returns CDR1 SNHLY and CDR2 FYNNEI. The trim removed 2 bases at V and 6 bases at J, leaving 3 bases unmatched. The CDR3 is 13 residues long. The chain couples TRBV2 to TRBJ2-7; 8 bases align to TRBD1. The receptor comes from a woman aged 40 to 50 in good health and CMV-seronegative. The sample was PBMCs. DNA of the CDR3: TGTGCCAGCAGTGAACAGGGGGCACGCGAGCAGTACTTC. Protein sequence: CASSEQGAREQYF.